Below, one TCR beta chain is given with its context. The target antigen is unknown. The data were taken from a study of OX40 agonist ivuxolimab in advanced cancers. Study information: Participants averaged approximately 65 years of age (range 23 to 79) and were 75% to 90% male. Findings and caveats of the study: Not determined was the antigen specificity of the expanded peripheral T cells.

Some clones are missing from TCRdb's copy, which holds only in-frame ones; the method was immunoSEQ multiplex PCR. The sample carries approximately 72,000 clones, approximately 80% recorded once. This CDR3 has 20 residues. Germline V lookup: CDR1 SGHVS, CDR2 FQNEAQ. The trim removed 1 base at V and 5 bases at J, leaving 21 bases unmatched. The genes are TRBV7-8 and TRBJ2-7; 9 bases line up with TRBD2. This TCR came from an adult with an advanced solid tumor such as melanoma, head and neck, liver or kidney cancer. This specimen was CD4+ or CD8+ T cells sorted from blood, taken in a trial of the OX40 agonist ivuxolimab. In DNA form, the CDR3 reads TGTGCCAGCAGCTTAGTAGGCTTTTTGATGAACAGCGGGAGGTCCCACGAGCAGTACTTC. It specifies CASSLVGFLMNSGRSHEQYF.